The T cell receptor (beta chain) under discussion was sequenced for a study of shared clonotypes between healthy human individuals. The authors' processing: Filtering was not the same, since immunoSEQ gave junction-only sequences without quality scores. Data came from immunoSEQ multiplex PCR; TCRdb stores just in-frame clones and leaves some out. The V and J calls and the clone size are those of that table, but D and trimming were determined from the DNA. The sample carries over a million clones, roughly 95% recorded once. On this clone: Its ends do not fully match the called genes, so a read error is possible.

Caucasian adults living in Nashville, Tennessee, provided all samples. Germline loops: CDR1 LNHDA, CDR2 SQIVND (reference sequence). This CDR3 has 12 residues. This receptor was obtained from a man aged 25-40 years in good health. Specimen: naive CD4+ T cells sorted from blood. Subset denoted: CD45RA+ positively selected. This chain connects TRBV19 to TRBJ2-1; D is perhaps TRBD1 (7 bases). CDR3 sequence reads: CASSILTGRLLF. The CDR3 DNA reads TGTGCCAGTAGTATCCTGACAGGGAGGCTGCTCTTC.